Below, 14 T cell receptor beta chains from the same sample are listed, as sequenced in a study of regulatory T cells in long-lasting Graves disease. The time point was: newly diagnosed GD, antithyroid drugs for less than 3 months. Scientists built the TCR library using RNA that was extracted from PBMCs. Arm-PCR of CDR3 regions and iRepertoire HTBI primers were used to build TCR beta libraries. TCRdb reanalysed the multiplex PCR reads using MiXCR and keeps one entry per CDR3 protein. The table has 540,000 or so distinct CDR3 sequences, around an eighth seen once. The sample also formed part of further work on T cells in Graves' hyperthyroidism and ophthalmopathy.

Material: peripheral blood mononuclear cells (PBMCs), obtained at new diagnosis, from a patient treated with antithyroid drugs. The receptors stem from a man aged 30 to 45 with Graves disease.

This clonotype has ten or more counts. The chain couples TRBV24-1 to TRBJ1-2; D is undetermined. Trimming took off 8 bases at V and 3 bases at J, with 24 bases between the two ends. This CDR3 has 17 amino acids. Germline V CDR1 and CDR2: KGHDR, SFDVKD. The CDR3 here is CATTPAAGSHGHYGYTF. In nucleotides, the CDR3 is TGTGCCACCACCCCGGCCGCGGGGAGCCACGGCCACTATGGCTACACCTTC.

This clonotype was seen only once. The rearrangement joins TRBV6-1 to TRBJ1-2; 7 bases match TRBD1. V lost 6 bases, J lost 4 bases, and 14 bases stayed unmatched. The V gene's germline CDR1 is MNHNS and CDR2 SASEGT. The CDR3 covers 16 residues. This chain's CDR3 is CASRDGPGQRSYGYTF. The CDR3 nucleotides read TGTGCCAGCAGGGACGGACCGGGACAGCGAAGCTATGGCTACACCTTC.

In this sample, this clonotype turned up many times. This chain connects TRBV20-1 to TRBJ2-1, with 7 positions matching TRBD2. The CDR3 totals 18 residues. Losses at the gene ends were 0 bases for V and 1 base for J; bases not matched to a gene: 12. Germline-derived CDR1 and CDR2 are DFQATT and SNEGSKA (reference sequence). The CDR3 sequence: CSAREALGAGVSYNEQFF. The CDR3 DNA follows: TGCAGTGCTAGAGAGGCCTTAGGCGCGGGAGTGTCCTACAATGAGCAGTTCTTC.

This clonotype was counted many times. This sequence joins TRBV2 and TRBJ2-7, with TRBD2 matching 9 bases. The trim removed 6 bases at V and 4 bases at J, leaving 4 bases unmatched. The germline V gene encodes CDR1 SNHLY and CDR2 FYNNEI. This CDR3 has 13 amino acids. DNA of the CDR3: TGTGCCAGCAGGATAGCGGGGGCGTACGAGCAGTACTTC. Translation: CASRIAGAYEQYF.

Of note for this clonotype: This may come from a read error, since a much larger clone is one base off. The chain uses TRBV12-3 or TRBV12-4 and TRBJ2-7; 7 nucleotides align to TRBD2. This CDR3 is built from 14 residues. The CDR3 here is CASSQSSGSYGQYF. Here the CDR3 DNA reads TGTGCCAGCAGCCAATCTAGCGGCTCCTACGGGCAGTACTTC.

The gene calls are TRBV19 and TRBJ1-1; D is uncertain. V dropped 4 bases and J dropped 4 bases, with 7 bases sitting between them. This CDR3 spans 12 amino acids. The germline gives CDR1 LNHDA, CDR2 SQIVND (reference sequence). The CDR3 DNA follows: TGTGCCAGTAGTACCGGACGCACTGAAGCTTTCTTT. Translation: CASSTGRTEAFF.

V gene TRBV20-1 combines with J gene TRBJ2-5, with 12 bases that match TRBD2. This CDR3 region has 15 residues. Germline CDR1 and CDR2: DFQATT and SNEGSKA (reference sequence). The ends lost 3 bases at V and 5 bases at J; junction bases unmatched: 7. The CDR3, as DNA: TGCAGTGCTAGTTCTAGCGGGAGGGCCGAGGAGACCCAGTACTTC. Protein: CSASSSGRAEETQYF.

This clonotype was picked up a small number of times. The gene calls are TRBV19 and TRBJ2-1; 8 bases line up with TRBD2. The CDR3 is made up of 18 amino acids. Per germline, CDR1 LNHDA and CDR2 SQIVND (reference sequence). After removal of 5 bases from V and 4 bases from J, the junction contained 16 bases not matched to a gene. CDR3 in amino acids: CASSPLNPVAGPYNEQFF. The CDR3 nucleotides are TGTGCCAGTAGTCCCCTTAACCCAGTAGCGGGGCCGTACAATGAGCAGTTCTTC.

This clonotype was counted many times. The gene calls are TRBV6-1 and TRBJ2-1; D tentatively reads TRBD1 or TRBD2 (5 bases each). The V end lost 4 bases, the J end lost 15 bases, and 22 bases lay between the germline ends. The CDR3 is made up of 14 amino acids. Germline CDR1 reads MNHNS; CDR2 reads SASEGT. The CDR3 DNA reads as TGTGCCAGCAGTGCGGAGACAGTAGGGCCGAGGGTGTTCTTC. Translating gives CASSAETVGPRVFF.

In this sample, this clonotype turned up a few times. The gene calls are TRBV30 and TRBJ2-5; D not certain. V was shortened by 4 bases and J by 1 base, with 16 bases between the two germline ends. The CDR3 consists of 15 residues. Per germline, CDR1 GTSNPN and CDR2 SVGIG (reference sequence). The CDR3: CAWTHVGRTQETQYF. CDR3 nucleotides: TGTGCCTGGACCCACGTGGGTCGGACCCAAGAGACCCAGTACTTC.

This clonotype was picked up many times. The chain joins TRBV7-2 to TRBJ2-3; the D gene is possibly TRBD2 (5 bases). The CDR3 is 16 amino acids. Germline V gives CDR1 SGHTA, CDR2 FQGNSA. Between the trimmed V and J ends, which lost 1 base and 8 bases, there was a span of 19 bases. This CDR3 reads CASSLGGWRLLRTQYF. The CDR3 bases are TGTGCCAGCAGCTTAGGAGGGTGGCGACTCCTACGTACGCAGTATTTT.

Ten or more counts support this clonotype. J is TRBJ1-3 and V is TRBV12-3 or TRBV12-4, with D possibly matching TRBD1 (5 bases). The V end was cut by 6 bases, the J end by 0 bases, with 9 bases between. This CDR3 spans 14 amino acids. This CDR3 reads CASRPDSSGNTIYF. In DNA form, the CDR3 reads TGTGCCAGCAGACCCGACAGCTCTGGAAACACCATATATTTT.

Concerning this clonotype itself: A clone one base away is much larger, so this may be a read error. The DNA for the CDR3 is TGTGCCGGCAGCCCCGGACCGACTAACTATGGCTACACCTTC. It translates to CAGSPGPTNYGYTF. The V and J genes are TRBV7-2 and TRBJ1-2; D remains unclear. This CDR3 contains 14 residues. Germline V lookup: CDR1 SGHTA, CDR2 FQGNSA.

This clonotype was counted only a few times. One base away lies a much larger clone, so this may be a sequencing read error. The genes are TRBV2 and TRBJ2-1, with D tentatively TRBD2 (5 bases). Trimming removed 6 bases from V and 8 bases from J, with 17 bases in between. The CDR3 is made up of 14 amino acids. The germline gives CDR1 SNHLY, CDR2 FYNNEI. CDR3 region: CASSLGTLRDEQFF. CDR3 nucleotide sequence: TGTGCCAGCAGCCTCGGAACCTTGCGGGATGAGCAGTTCTTC.